This record looks at one T cell receptor (beta chain) sequence and its context. What this receptor recognizes is not known. Base qualities are missing; no much larger clone stands one base away. To demonstrate the VDJtools post-analysis software, the study profiled TCR beta repertoires from the peripheral blood of about 13 young patients with multiple sclerosis. The patients with multiple sclerosis were children and adolescents between roughly 6 and 15 years of age. This sample was taken from a study of post-analysis software for immune sequencing data (dated by TCRdb to the mid-2010s). Concerning the study at large: Recorded disease courses included relapsing-remitting, secondary progressive and progressive-relapsing multiple sclerosis, with some patients lacking subtype annotation. The patient repertoires were compared against roughly 12 previously published healthy control repertoires obtained from donors aged about 6 to 26 years. A subset of samples was prepared in parallel using single-end sample barcoding, then pooled and co-amplified after Illumina adapter ligation. Broader findings and caveats from the paper: The multiple sclerosis patient group was slightly younger than the control group. About five TRBV segments, including TRBV5-6, TRBV5-1 and TRBV20-1, were significantly more frequent in patients than controls. Strong co-clustering of samples prepared in the same batch was shown by direct clustering with F measure, prompting a batch-effect correction. Normalized Chao1 diversity was significantly lower in multiple sclerosis patients than controls, suggesting substantial peripheral T-cell clonal expansion.

The CDR1 and CDR2 encoded by the germline V gene (reference sequence) are SEHNR and FQNEAQ. From the cysteine up to the phenylalanine, the CDR3 has a length of 16 residues. The CDR3 DNA has 48 bases and is translated from base 1. Trimmed from V: 5 bases; trimmed from J: 5 bases; junction bases lacking a gene match: 10. To prepare the library, PCR was applied. Sequencing took place on an Illumina HiSeq 2500. Unique molecular identifiers were incorporated into TCR beta cDNA libraries to reduce PCR and sequencing biases. Every 1 to 10 million input T cells yielded approximately 500,000 cDNA molecules, meaning each molecule approximated one T cell. The patient libraries were prepared and sequenced with the same protocol used for the earlier healthy control dataset. Within a given batch, samples were prepared together, multiplexed and sequenced on the same HiSeq lane. Processing in the source paper ran as follows. MIGEC handled the raw barcoded reads, throwing out single-read molecular identifier groups before consensus assembly and CDR3 extraction. Clonotype tables were post-analysed with VDJtools, normalizing diversity by down-sampling all datasets to the smallest sample size. To correct batch-related cross-sample contamination, repertoire overlap clustering matched CDR3 amino acid sequences but not nucleotide sequences. TCRdb trimmed the raw reads at Q25, called clones with MiXCR and kept productive beta chains. Entries that share a CDR3 protein sequence are merged under the most common genes and DNA. These V and J calls derive from TCRdb rather than the authors' analysis. Here the sample has fewer than 850,000 distinct CDR3 sequences; just over 45% occur a single time. The ten largest make up approximately 5% of the sample.

Input material: blood. The TCR originated in a girl aged 10-17 years with multiple sclerosis. Recombination linked TRBV7-9 to TRBJ1-1; TRBD1 aligns with 11 central bases. The CDR3 in this case is CASSPWGQGVETEAFF. The nucleotide sequence reads TGTGCCAGCAGCCCATGGGGACAGGGGGTGGAAACTGAAGCTTTCTTT.